The 15 T cell receptor beta chains listed next were all sequenced from one sample in a study of cytomegalovirus exposure and HLA in healthy donors. Primers for the PCR totalled 60 Vbeta and 13 Jbeta. The data were produced by immunoSEQ multiplex PCR, yet TCRdb's version contains in-frame clones alone and is incomplete. Of roughly 100,000 clones listed, roughly 79% are singletons. Sequencing was carried out using PBMCs. These receptors were taken from a male donor in good health and CMV-seronegative.

This CDR3 reads CASSQDQETGTDTQYF. The CDR3 region has the DNA TGCGCCAGCAGCCAAGATCAGGAGACAGGGACAGATACGCAGTATTTT. The rearrangement joins TRBV4-3 to TRBJ2-3; 7 bases align to TRBD1. V was pared by 0 bases and J by 3 bases, with 6 bases of the junction left unmatched. There are 16 residues in the CDR3. Germline assignment: CDR1 LGHNA and CDR2 YSLEER.

The chain is built from TRBV27 and TRBJ2-7; 9 positions agree with TRBD1. V lost 3 bases and J lost 7; bases outside the gene matches: 10. CDR1 is MNHEY and CDR2 is SMNVEV in the germline V gene (reference sequence). The length of the CDR3 is 15 residues. CDR3 coding DNA: TGTGCCAGCAGTTTGAGGGTACAGGGGGCAGAAGAGCAGTACTTC. Its translation is CASSLRVQGAEEQYF.

This clone was counted a few times. The rearrangement joins TRBV2 to TRBJ1-1, with D possibly matching TRBD1 (5 bases). This CDR3 spans 14 amino acids. Germline V gene lookup returns CDR1 SNHLY and CDR2 FYNNEI. V gave up 6 bases and J gave up 1 base, with 12 bases separating them. The CDR3 DNA reads as TGTGCCAGCAGGGCAGGGCTTCGGAACACTGAAGCTTTCTTT. Amino acid sequence: CASRAGLRNTEAFF.

The V gene is TRBV27, the J gene TRBJ2-1; D unclear. CDR1 is MNHEY and CDR2 is SMNVEV in the germline V gene (reference sequence). Trimming cost V 5 bases and J 7 bases, with 12 bases left between them. The CDR3 has 13 amino acids. For the CDR3, the DNA is TGTGCCAGCAGTGTAATTACAGATAATGAGCAGTTCTTC. It specifies CASSVITDNEQFF.

The CDR3 sequence is CASSPSASGTYEQYF. The CDR3 bases are TGTGCCAGCTCACCGTCGGCTAGCGGGACCTACGAGCAGTACTTC. The chain is built from TRBV18 and TRBJ2-7; 9 positions match TRBD2. There are 15 residues in the CDR3. Germline trimming cut 3 bases from V and 2 bases from J; bases unmatched to any gene: 5. Germline CDR1 KGHSH, CDR2 LQKENI. The entire variable domain, with the rest obtained from reference TRBV18 and TRBJ2-7, is as follows: NAGVMQNPRHLVRRRGQEARLRCSPMKGHSHVYWYRQLPEEGLKFMVYLQKENIIDESGMPKERFSAEFPKEGPSILRIQQVVRGDSAAYFCASSPSASGTYEQYFGPGTRLTVT.

This clone was seen a few times. DNA for the CDR3: TGCGCCAGCAGCGTGATCGGTCTAGCGAGTGCCTACGAGCAGTACTTC. It specifies CASSVIGLASAYEQYF. The V and J genes are TRBV5-1 and TRBJ2-7; D possibly corresponds to TRBD2 (6 bases). There are 16 residues in the CDR3. V lost 4 bases, J lost 2 bases, and 19 bases lay in between. Germline V CDR1 and CDR2: SGHRS, YFSETQ.

This clone was detected once. V and J are TRBV27 and TRBJ1-2; 7 nucleotides line up with TRBD1. The V segment lost 8 bases and the J segment 8 bases; nucleotides outside the gene matches: 14. The CDR3 spans 14 residues. Germline V gives CDR1 MNHEY, CDR2 SMNVEV (reference sequence). The CDR3 reads CASSNPDRVGGYTF. CDR3 DNA sequence: TGTGCCAGCTCGAACCCCGACAGGGTGGGGGGCTACACCTTC.

This chain connects TRBV4-1 to TRBJ2-2, with 7 bases that match TRBD2. The CDR3 sequence is 15 residues long. Trimming removed 4 bases from V and 7 bases from J; junction bases left unmatched: 9. The germline V gene encodes CDR1 MGHRA and CDR2 YSYEKL. CDR3 sequence reads: CASSLATSEGGELFF. The CDR3 DNA reads TGCGCCAGCAGCCTTGCTACTAGCGAGGGCGGGGAGCTGTTTTTT.

For the CDR3, the DNA is TGTGCCTGGATAAGCGGGGCCTACGAGCAGTACTTC. Translating gives CAWISGAYEQYF. This chain connects TRBV30 to TRBJ2-7; 7 bases agree with TRBD2. This CDR3 spans 12 amino acids. Germline V gives CDR1 GTSNPN, CDR2 SVGIG (reference sequence). V lost 4 bases and J lost 2; bases outside the gene matches: 2.

This clone was counted a few times. The gene calls are TRBV4-1 and TRBJ2-2, with a possible D match to TRBD2 (6 bases). Trimming shortened V by 4 bases and J by 6 bases, and 24 bases separated the two germline ends. The CDR3 is 18 residues long. The germline gives CDR1 MGHRA, CDR2 YSYEKL. In nucleotides, the CDR3 is TGCGCCAGCAGCCCCCCCCTCCCGAAGGGACTCCGGGCCGGGGAGCTGTTTTTT. This translates into CASSPPLPKGLRAGELFF.

In the case of this clone: An end of the junction differs from the germline gene, which may be a read error. The chain couples TRBV5-1 to TRBJ2-2; maybe TRBD2 (6 bases). This CDR3 has 15 residues. Germline V gene lookup returns CDR1 SGHRS and CDR2 YFSETQ. CDR3 DNA sequence: TGCGCCAGCAGCTTGGGCGGGGTGAACACCGAGGAGCTGTTTTTT. Protein: CASSLGGVNTEELFF.

This chain connects TRBV6-5 to TRBJ2-7; 9 bases map to TRBD2. V trimming: 3 bases; J trimming: 2 bases; junction bases outside the gene matches: 5. This CDR3 is 15 amino acids long. CDR1 is MNHEY, CDR2 SVGAGI, per germline. The CDR3 DNA sequence: TGTGCCAGCAGTTATTCGTTAGCGGGAGCCTACGAGCAGTACTTC. As protein: CASSYSLAGAYEQYF.

The V and J genes are TRBV30 and TRBJ2-1, with D possibly TRBD2 on 5 matching bases. Germline V gene sequence: CDR1 GTSNPN, CDR2 SVGIG (reference sequence). The CDR3 has 14 residues. V was pared by 6 bases and J by 9 bases, with 21 bases between. The CDR3 sequence is CACTPGIARTEQFF. CDR3 DNA sequence: TGTGCCTGTACGCCGGGGATAGCCCGTACTGAGCAGTTCTTC.

The gene calls are TRBV19 and TRBJ1-2; D is unresolved. The V and J ends lost 6 bases and 6 bases respectively, with 11 bases between them. Germline V gene data show CDR1 as LNHDA and CDR2 as SQIVND (reference sequence). The CDR3 loop spans 12 amino acids. This chain's CDR3 is CASSGGKDGYTF. DNA for the CDR3: TGTGCCAGTAGCGGAGGGAAGGATGGCTACACCTTC.

The rearrangement joins TRBV7-3 to TRBJ2-5; 8 bases are a match to TRBD2. Germline V lookup: CDR1 SGHTA, CDR2 FQGTGA. This CDR3 comprises 16 residues. With 5 bases clipped from V and 5 bases from J, the junction kept 13 bases outside the gene matches. CDR3 bases: TGTGCCAGCAGCCCAGGGAGAGCGGGAGAATATGAGACCCAGTACTTC. Translated, it gives CASSPGRAGEYETQYF.